The rows below give T cell receptor beta chains drawn from one sample of a study of T cell clonotyping in hematopoietic cell transplantation. The method was immunoSEQ multiplex PCR; TCRdb's version includes in-frame clones alone and lacks a portion of them. The repertoire includes 45,000 to 60,000 clones, just over 85% of them detected once, and 5.9% sits in the top ten. The starting material was peripheral blood mononuclear cells, obtained before stem cell transplant. All receptors derive from a man aged 60-69 years with biphenotypic leukemia. Some clones in this sample may be carry-over from other donors' samples. CDR3s include the opening cysteine and the closing phenylalanine or tryptophan. Each record gives: J gene, clone size, V gene, D gene, CDR3 DNA, CDR3 protein. The D gene is left open where the match is weak. Only part of the rows carry a size: once, few, many, or a class if the clone is expanded.

>TRBJ2-7|few|TRBV4-1|TRBD2
TGCGCCAGCAGCCCCGTCACGGCTAGCGGGAACTACGAGCAGTACTTC
CASSPVTASGNYEQYF
>TRBJ2-1|.|TRBV9|TRBD1
TGTGCCAGCAGCGGGGGGTCCGTCCCGGGACAGGGGCAGTTCTTC
CASSGGSVPGQGQFF
>TRBJ1-2|.|TRBV19|.
TGTGCCAGTAGAAGGGACGGTTCCTATGGCTACACCTTC
CASRRDGSYGYTF
>TRBJ1-2|.|TRBV19|TRBD1
TGTGCCAGTAGTTCCAGGACAGGGGACTATGGCTACACCTTC
CASSSRTGDYGYTF
>TRBJ2-5|few|TRBV5-6|.
TGTGCCAGCAGCCCCCGACAGCGGGAGACCCAGTACTTC
CASSPRQRETQYF
>TRBJ2-7|.|TRBV19|TRBD1
TGTGCCAGTAGTATTGGGACAGGCAAGTACGAGCAGTACTTC
CASSIGTGKYEQYF
>TRBJ2-5|.|TRBV30|.
TGTGCCTGGAGTTCAGGTAGAGAGACCCAGTACTTC
CAWSSGRETQYF
>TRBJ1-4|.|TRBV6-1|.
TGTGCCAGCGGTGGGGCGGTTAATGAAAAACTGTTTTTT
CASGGAVNEKLFF
>TRBJ1-3|.|TRBV14|TRBD1
TGTGCCAGCAGCCATACAGGGGTTGGAAACACCATATATTTT
CASSHTGVGNTIYF
>TRBJ2-7|few|TRBV28|.
TGTGCCAGCAGCTACGTCGTTTACGAGCAGTACTTC
CASSYVVYEQYF
>TRBJ1-1|.|TRBV5-8|.
TGTGCCAGCAGCTCAGGAACAGCGCTGAACACTGAAGCTTTCTTT
CASSSGTALNTEAFF
>TRBJ1-5|.|TRBV19|TRBD1
TGTGCCAGTAGTGCCCACCCATTTGGACAGGTCAATCAGCCCCAGCATTTT
CASSAHPFGQVNQPQHF
>TRBJ2-7|.|TRBV6-1|TRBD2
TGTGCCAGCAGCTTAGCGGGCTCCTACGAGCAGTACTTC
CASSLAGSYEQYF